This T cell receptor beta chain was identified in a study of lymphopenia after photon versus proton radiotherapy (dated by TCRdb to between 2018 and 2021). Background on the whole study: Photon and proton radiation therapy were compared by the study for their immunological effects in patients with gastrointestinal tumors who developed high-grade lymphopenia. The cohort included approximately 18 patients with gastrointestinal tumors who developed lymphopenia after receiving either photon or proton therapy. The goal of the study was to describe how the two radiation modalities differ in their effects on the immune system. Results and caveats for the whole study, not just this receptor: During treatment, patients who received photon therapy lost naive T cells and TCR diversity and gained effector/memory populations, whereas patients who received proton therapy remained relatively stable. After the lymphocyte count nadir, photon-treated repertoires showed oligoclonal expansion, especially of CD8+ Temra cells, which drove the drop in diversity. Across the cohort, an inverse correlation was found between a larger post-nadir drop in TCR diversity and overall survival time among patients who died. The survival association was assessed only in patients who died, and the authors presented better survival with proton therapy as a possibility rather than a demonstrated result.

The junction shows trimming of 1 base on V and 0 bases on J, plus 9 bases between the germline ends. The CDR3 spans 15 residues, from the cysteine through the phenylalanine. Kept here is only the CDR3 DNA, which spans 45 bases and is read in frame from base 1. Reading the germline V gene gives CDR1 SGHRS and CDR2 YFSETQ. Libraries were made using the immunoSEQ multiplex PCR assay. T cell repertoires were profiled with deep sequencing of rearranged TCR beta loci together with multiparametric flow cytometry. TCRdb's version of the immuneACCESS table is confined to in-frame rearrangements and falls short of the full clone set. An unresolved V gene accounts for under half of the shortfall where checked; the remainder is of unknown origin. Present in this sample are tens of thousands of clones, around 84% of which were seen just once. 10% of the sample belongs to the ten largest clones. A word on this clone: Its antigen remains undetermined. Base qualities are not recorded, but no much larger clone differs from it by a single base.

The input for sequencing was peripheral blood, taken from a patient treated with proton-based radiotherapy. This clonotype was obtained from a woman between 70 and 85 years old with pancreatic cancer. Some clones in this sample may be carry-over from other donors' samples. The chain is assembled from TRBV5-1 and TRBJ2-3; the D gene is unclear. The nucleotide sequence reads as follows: TGCGCCAGCAGCTTGATGGGTCCGAGCACAGATACGCAGTATTTT. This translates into CASSLMGPSTDTQYF.